Following are 16 T cell receptor beta chains from one sample sequenced in a study of radiotherapy plus CTLA-4 blockade in lung cancer (dated by TCRdb to about 2018). Receptors were amplified or captured by the immunoSEQ multiplex PCR assay. Here the immuneACCESS table is served through TCRdb, limited to in-frame sequences with V and J called. Missing clones are a known gap in these copies; in checked studies unresolved V genes cover under half, and the rest lacks a known reason. The sample data list 84,000 or so clones, and over 75% of these were observed just once. Clones ranked in the top ten supply 13% to 15% of the sample. This material consisted of peripheral blood, taken from a patient treated with radiotherapy plus ipilimumab. The receptors shown here come from a human donor with non-small cell lung cancer that progressed on radiotherapy plus ipilimumab.

This clone was observed a handful of times. The chain has TRBV21-1 and TRBJ2-7; the table's TRBD2 call for D was not verified on the DNA. TRBV21-1 is an annotated pseudogene. The length of the CDR3 is 16 residues. The CDR3 sequence is CASSKALGSGVHEQYF. The CDR3 nucleotides read TGTGCCAGCAGCAAAGCGCTTGGTAGCGGGGTCCACGAGCAGTACTTC.

The chain links TRBV20-1 to TRBJ2-5, with D perhaps assigned TRBD1 or TRBD2 (5 bases each). The CDR3 runs 11 residues. Germline CDR1 is DFQATT and CDR2 is SNEGSKA (reference sequence). The CDR3 loop reads CSVGTQETQYF. CDR3 in DNA: TGCAGCGTAGGGACCCAAGAGACCCAGTACTTC.

This clone was found a few times. The chain is built from TRBV29-1 and TRBJ2-1, with TRBD1 matching over 8 bases. Germline V gene lookup returns CDR1 SQVTM and CDR2 ANQGSEA. With V trimmed by 5 bases and J by 7 bases, 13 bases remained unmatched. CDR3 length equals 15 residues. DNA for the CDR3: TGCAGCGTTCCACTCGGAGACAGGGGTTGGAATGAGCAGTTCTTC. This gives the protein CSVPLGDRGWNEQFF.

In nucleotides, the CDR3 is TGTGCCAGCAGCTTATCCGGCACAGGACAGGGGGCCACTGAAGCTTTCTTT. Protein sequence: CASSLSGTGQGATEAFF. V is TRBV7-3 and J is TRBJ1-1; 11 bases match TRBD1. CDR3 length: 17 amino acids. CDR1 and CDR2 from the germline V gene are SGHTA and FQGTGA. Unmatched junction bases numbered 9, after V lost 2 bases and J lost 4 bases.

This sequence joins TRBV7-3 and TRBJ2-5, with 9 bases fitting TRBD2. V shed 3 bases, J shed 1 base, and the junction held 3 bases outside the gene matches. This CDR3 is built from 15 residues. Germline CDR1 is SGHTA and CDR2 is FQGTGA. The CDR3 reads CASSFGTSRQETQYF. The CDR3 region has the DNA TGTGCCAGCAGCTTCGGGACTAGCCGCCAAGAGACCCAGTACTTC.

This clone came up a few times. The chain combines TRBV7-6 with TRBJ1-5; 7 bases fit TRBD1. V lost 4 bases to trimming and J lost 2 bases; unmatched junction nucleotides: 5. The CDR3 loop spans 15 amino acids. Looked up from germline, CDR1 is SGHVS and CDR2 is FNYEAQ. The CDR3 DNA reads as TGTGCCAGCAGCTCGACAGGGCCGGGCAATCAGCCCCAGCATTTT. Protein: CASSSTGPGNQPQHF. Looking up the rest from reference TRBV7-6 and TRBJ1-5 gives the full variable domain: GAGVSQSPRYKVTKRGQDVALRCDPISGHVSLYWYRQALGQGPEFLTYFNYEAQQDKSGLPNDRFSAERPEGSISTLTIQRTEQRDSAMYRCASSSTGPGNQPQHFGDGTRLSIL.

This chain uses TRBV10-1 with TRBJ2-7; 9 nucleotides match TRBD1. In germline, CDR1 is WNHNN, CDR2 SYGVQD (reference sequence). The length of the CDR3 is 18 residues. Trimming removed 2 bases from V and 0 bases from J; junction bases left unmatched: 11. The CDR3 protein is CASSEDTGTGLNSYEQYF. CDR3 sequence (DNA): TGCGCCAGCAGTGAGGATACCGGGACAGGGCTCAACTCCTACGAGCAGTACTTC.

The V call is TRBV5-1, the J call TRBJ2-1; possibly TRBD2 for D (5 bases). The V gene lost 6 bases and the J gene lost 9 bases, with 13 bases spanning the gap. This CDR3 contains 12 residues. The germline V gene encodes CDR1 SGHRS and CDR2 YFSETQ. The CDR3, as DNA: TGCGCCAGCAAAAATTTGGGGAGTGAGCAGTTCTTC. Encoded protein: CASKNLGSEQFF.

The rearrangement uses TRBV5-1 and TRBJ2-1, with 7 bases that match TRBD2. Looked up from germline, CDR1 is SGHRS and CDR2 is YFSETQ. The CDR3 sequence is 16 residues long. V shed 0 bases and J 3 bases; nucleotides not matched to a gene: 6. The DNA of the CDR3 is TGCGCCAGCAGCTTGGGCGGCGGGAGTCACTACAATGAGCAGTTCTTC. This encodes CASSLGGGSHYNEQFF. The entire variable domain, with the rest obtained from reference TRBV5-1 and TRBJ2-1, is as follows: KAGVTQTPRYLIKTRGQQVTLSCSPISGHRSVSWYQQTPGQGLQFLFEYFSETQRNKGNFPGRFSGRQFSNSRSEMNVSTLELGDSALYLCASSLGGGSHYNEQFFGPGTRLTVL.

This clone came up a few times. The chain uses TRBV9 and TRBJ2-3; tentatively, D is TRBD2 (6 bases). CDR1 is SGDLS and CDR2 is YYNGEE in the germline V gene. There are 15 residues in the CDR3. Trimming left V 1 base short and J 2 bases short, with 11 bases between. The CDR3 DNA is TGTGCCAGCAGCGTAAGTCAGGACTACACAGATACGCAGTATTTT. Translating gives CASSVSQDYTDTQYF.

The rearrangement links TRBV12-5 to TRBJ1-2, with 7 positions matching TRBD1. Germline V lookup: CDR1 LGHNT, CDR2 FRNRAP. This CDR3 comprises 17 residues. J lost 3 bases, V lost 0 bases, and 10 bases had no gene match. The CDR3 bases are TGTGCTAGTGGTTTGGTAAAGGGCAGGGGGTATTACTATGGCTACACCTTC. It codes for CASGLVKGRGYYYGYTF.

This clone was detected once. The V gene is TRBV9, the J gene TRBJ2-7; maybe TRBD1 (6 bases). CDR1 SGDLS and CDR2 YYNGEE come from the germline V gene. Deletions cut 0 bases from V and 1 base from J, with 11 bases between. There are 15 residues in the CDR3. Here the CDR3 reads CASSVGTVKSYEQYF. The CDR3 DNA sequence: TGTGCCAGCAGCGTAGGGACAGTGAAATCCTACGAGCAGTACTTC.

The chain uses TRBV19 and TRBJ1-5; perhaps TRBD1 as D (6 bases). The CDR3 has 14 residues. Germline values: CDR1 LNHDA, CDR2 SQIVND (reference sequence). Trimming pared 3 bases from V and 3 bases from J, leaving 9 bases between. CDR3 nucleotides: TGTGCCAGTAGTATGTGGGGGGCCAATCAGCCCCAGCATTTT. Translated, it gives CASSMWGANQPQHF.

This chain uses TRBV5-1 with TRBJ1-1; 10 bases line up with TRBD1. This CDR3 is 15 amino acids long. The germline V gene encodes CDR1 SGHRS and CDR2 YFSETQ. Trimming removed 5 bases from V and 1 base from J; junction bases left unmatched: 5. CDR3 bases: TGCGCCAGCAGGCGGGACAGGGGATGGAACACTGAAGCTTTCTTT. Translated, it gives CASRRDRGWNTEAFF.

The V gene is TRBV7-9, the J gene TRBJ1-4; no firm D call. V lost 5 bases to trimming and J lost 0 bases, with 10 bases between them. The CDR3 has 15 amino acids. CDR1 SEHNR and CDR2 FQNEAQ come from the germline V gene (reference sequence). Here the CDR3 reads CASSQVSATNEKLFF. Here the CDR3 DNA reads TGTGCCAGCAGCCAGGTTTCGGCAACTAATGAAAAACTGTTTTTT.

The rearrangement joins TRBV15 to TRBJ2-7; no clear D. The germline CDR1 and CDR2 sequences are LNHNV and YYDKDF (reference sequence). The CDR3 is 13 residues long. V gave up 0 bases and J gave up 2 bases, with 5 bases separating them. CDR3 sequence: CATSRDGAYEQYF. CDR3 nucleotide sequence: TGTGCCACCAGCAGAGACGGAGCCTACGAGCAGTACTTC.